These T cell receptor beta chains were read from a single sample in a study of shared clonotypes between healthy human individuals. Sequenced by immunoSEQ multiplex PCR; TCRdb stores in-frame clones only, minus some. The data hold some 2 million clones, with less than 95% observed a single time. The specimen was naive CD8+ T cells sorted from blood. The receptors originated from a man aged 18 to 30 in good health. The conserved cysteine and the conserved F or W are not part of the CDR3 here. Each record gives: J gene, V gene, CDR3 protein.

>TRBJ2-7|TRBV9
ASSVEDKPYEQY
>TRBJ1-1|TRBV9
ASSSQPDPNTEAF
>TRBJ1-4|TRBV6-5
ASSAMTDVNEKLF
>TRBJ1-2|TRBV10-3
AISESQGQDGYT
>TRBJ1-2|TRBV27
ASRTRDTDINYGYT
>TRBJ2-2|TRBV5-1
ASSLSRGPTGELF
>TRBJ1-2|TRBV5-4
ASSADGGMTWYGYT
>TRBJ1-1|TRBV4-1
ASSQAGGNTEAF
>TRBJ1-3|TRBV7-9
ASRPPLGHSGNTIY
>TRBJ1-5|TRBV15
ATSRDRGINQPQH
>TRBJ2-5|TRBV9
ASSVGTSEETQY
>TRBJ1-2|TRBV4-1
ASSQIGDRGYGYT
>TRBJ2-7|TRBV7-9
ASSPPIGGYEQY
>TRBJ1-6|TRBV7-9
ASSPGSSPLH
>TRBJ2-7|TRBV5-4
ASSFAAGASGSYEQY
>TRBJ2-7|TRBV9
ASSVGPAGSYEQY